The rows below give T cell receptor beta chains drawn from one sample of a study of T cell changes during pregnancy in multiple sclerosis. Sequencing was performed with immunoSEQ multiplex PCR; in TCRdb, only in-frame clones are kept and a portion is missing. The sample has 45,000 to 55,000 clones, around 90% seen once. This specimen was CD4+ T cells from peripheral blood mononuclear cells, taken in the second trimester of pregnancy. The receptors originated from a female donor with multiple sclerosis, enrolled in a pregnancy study. The CDR3 runs from the conserved cysteine through the conserved F or W. Fields, in order: clone size, J gene, D gene, V gene, CDR3 DNA, CDR3 protein. D genes are given only for firm matches. Some rows have no size entry. The others give once, few or many, or a class for an expanded clone.

.	TRBJ2-3	TRBD2	TRBV18	TGTGCCAGCTCACTAGCGGGAGGCACAGATACGCAGTATTTT	CASSLAGGTDTQYF
medium-sized	TRBJ2-5	TRBD1	TRBV4-1	TGCGCCAGCAGCCAAGATCGGGACAGACAACAAGAGACCCAGTACTTC	CASSQDRDRQQETQYF
once	TRBJ2-7	TRBD1	TRBV9	TGTGCCAGCAGCGTAGGGTTATTGGGACAGGGGATCGAGCAGTACTTC	CASSVGLLGQGIEQYF
once	TRBJ2-4	TRBD1	TRBV29-1	TGCAGCGCAAAAGGACAGGGGGCGCTTTATAACATTCAGTACTTC	CSAKGQGALYNIQYF
.	TRBJ1-2	TRBD1	TRBV29-1	TGCAGCGCAGCGGAGGGGGCGAACTATGGCTACACCTTC	CSAAEGANYGYTF
once	TRBJ1-3	TRBD1	TRBV6-6	TGTGCCAGCAGGGGACAGGGTTCCTCTGGAAACACCATATATTTT	CASRGQGSSGNTIYF
.	TRBJ2-1	.	TRBV5-1	TGCGCCAGCAGCTCCGACAGAAACAATGAGCAGTTCTTC	CASSSDRNNEQFF
.	TRBJ1-2	TRBD1	TRBV12-5	TGTGCTAGTGGACAAGCCGGGACAGGGGGCTACTATGGCTACACCTTC	CASGQAGTGGYYGYTF
once	TRBJ2-7	TRBD2	TRBV5-1	TGCGCCAGCAGCTTCTCCCCGGGACTAGCGGGAGCTCGCGAGCAGTACTTC	CASSFSPGLAGAREQYF
.	TRBJ1-1	TRBD1	TRBV7-2	TGTGCCAGCAGCCGTGAGACAGGGGACCCTGAAGCTTTCTTT	CASSRETGDPEAFF
.	TRBJ2-3	TRBD1	TRBV11-2	TGTGCCAGCAGCGTCATGCCGGGACAGGGGACAGATACGCAGTATTTT	CASSVMPGQGTDTQYF
once	TRBJ2-7	TRBD1	TRBV2	TGTGCCAGCAGCCGGGACAGGGGCTACGAGCAGTACTTC	CASSRDRGYEQYF
.	TRBJ1-2	.	TRBV2	TGTGCCAGCATCCCGGGTTCGTCACAATACTATGGCTACACCTTC	CASIPGSSQYYGYTF
.	TRBJ2-7	TRBD1	TRBV28	TGTGCCAGCAGTTTATTGGGACAGGCAAACGAGCAGTACTTC	CASSLLGQANEQYF
.	TRBJ2-3	.	TRBV2	TGTGCCAGCAGTGTCAGCGGCTGGGGAAATACGCAGTATTTT	CASSVSGWGNTQYF
.	TRBJ2-3	TRBD1	TRBV7-8	TGTGCCAGCAGCCCAGTACAGGGGGACACAGATACGCAGTATTTT	CASSPVQGDTDTQYF
.	TRBJ1-5	TRBD1	TRBV19	TGTGCCAGTACAGGGACAGGTACTAATCAGCCCCAGCATTTT	CASTGTGTNQPQHF
.	TRBJ2-7	.	TRBV21-1	TGTGCCAGCAGCAAAGGGGGGCCCTCCTACGAGCAGTACTTC	CASSKGGPSYEQYF
once	TRBJ1-1	.	TRBV19	TGTGCCAGTAATAAACAGGGTTTGGCTGAAGCTTTCTTT	CASNKQGLAEAFF
once	TRBJ2-2	.	TRBV6-6	TGTGCCAGCAGTTTTCGGTCCAGCGCTGACACCGGGGAGCTGTTTTTT	CASSFRSSADTGELFF
.	TRBJ2-3	TRBD1	TRBV10-3	TGTGCCATCAGTGTAGGACAGGGAGACACAGATACGCAGTATTTT	CAISVGQGDTDTQYF
.	TRBJ2-5	.	TRBV29-1	TGCAGCGTTGACAGGGCCAGGGAGACCCAGTACTTC	CSVDRARETQYF
.	TRBJ2-1	.	TRBV7-2	TGTGCCAGCAGCTTAGCATCCTTCTTGCGGCGGGACGTTGGCGGTGAGCAGTTCTTC	CASSLASFLRRDVGGEQFF
.	TRBJ2-3	TRBD1	TRBV4-2	TGTGCCAGCAGCCAAGATGGACAGGGGGAAGATACGCAGTATTTT	CASSQDGQGEDTQYF
.	TRBJ2-5	.	TRBV5-4	TGTGCCAGCAGCGGCGGACAGTCTTCACAAGAGACCCAGTACTTC	CASSGGQSSQETQYF
.	TRBJ2-3	.	TRBV7-2	TGTGCCAGCACCCTGCGCGGGTCAGATACGCAGTATTTT	CASTLRGSDTQYF
.	TRBJ2-7	.	TRBV6-1	TGTGCCAGCAGTGAACTCACAGGTACCTACGAGCAGTACTTC	CASSELTGTYEQYF
.	TRBJ2-1	.	TRBV11-3	TGTGCCAGCACCCTCCCTGGTGGCAGGGGATCCTACAATGAGCAGTTCTTC	CASTLPGGRGSYNEQFF
.	TRBJ1-1	TRBD1	TRBV12-5	TGTGCTAGTGGAAGGGACAGCTACACTGAAGCTTTCTTT	CASGRDSYTEAFF
.	TRBJ1-2	TRBD1	TRBV30	TGTGCCTGGAGCGACAGGGCAGTCTATGGCTACACCTTC	CAWSDRAVYGYTF
.	TRBJ1-3	.	TRBV5-6	TGTGCCAGCAGCTTGCGAACCATAATAGCGGGTCTCTCTGGAAACACCATATATTTT	CASSLRTIIAGLSGNTIYF
.	TRBJ2-1	TRBD2	TRBV19	TGTGCCAGTAGTATTCCGGGACTAGTTAGCAATGAGCAGTTCTTC	CASSIPGLVSNEQFF
.	TRBJ2-7	.	TRBV7-9	TGTGCCAGCAGCTTAGCGGGGCCGCAGTACTTC	CASSLAGPQYF
.	TRBJ2-1	.	TRBV7-9	TGTGCCAGCAGCTTAGCGTCTACCGACAATGAGCAGTTCTTC	CASSLASTDNEQFF
.	TRBJ1-4	.	TRBV5-1	TGCGCCAGCAGCCGAACAGGTGTATTGACTAATGAAAAACTGTTTTTT	CASSRTGVLTNEKLFF
.	TRBJ2-5	.	TRBV5-1	TGCGCCAGCAGCTCGGGATGGAAATTTCAAGAGACCCAGTACTTC	CASSSGWKFQETQYF
.	TRBJ2-2	TRBD2	TRBV28	TGTGCCAGCAAGATGGGCGGGGGGCCCACCGGGGAGCTGTTTTTT	CASKMGGGPTGELFF
.	TRBJ1-2	TRBD1	TRBV11-1	TGTGCCAGCAGCCCGGACAGGACCAACTATGGCTACACCTTC	CASSPDRTNYGYTF
.	TRBJ1-1	.	TRBV5-1	TGCGCCAGCAGCTTAGCCGAAAAGTTCAACACTGAAGCTTTCTTT	CASSLAEKFNTEAFF
.	TRBJ2-5	TRBD1	TRBV5-1	TGCGCCAGCAGCCCCCGGGGACAGGGATCACGGGAGACCCAGTACTTC	CASSPRGQGSRETQYF
.	TRBJ2-5	TRBD1	TRBV30	TGTGCCTGGGCCCGCAAGGGGGCGAAACCAGAGACCCAGTACTTC	CAWARKGAKPETQYF
.	TRBJ1-5	.	TRBV18	TGTGCCAGCTCACGAGTCCCCAATCAGCCCCAGCATTTT	CASSRVPNQPQHF
.	TRBJ2-7	TRBD2	TRBV5-1	TGCGCCAGCAGCTTGGATGGGAGGGGCTCCTACGAGCAGTACTTC	CASSLDGRGSYEQYF
.	TRBJ1-4	TRBD1	TRBV25-1	TGTGCCAGCAGTCTGGACAGGGGGACGGGACTGAGTGAAAAACTGTTTTTT	CASSLDRGTGLSEKLFF
.	TRBJ2-7	.	TRBV5-8	TGTGCCAGCAGAATGGCGGGGTTAGGCTACGAGCAGTACTTC	CASRMAGLGYEQYF
.	TRBJ2-7	TRBD2	TRBV2	TGTGCCAGCAAGCTCGAACTAGCGGGGGCCTACGAGCAGTACTTC	CASKLELAGAYEQYF
.	TRBJ1-2	TRBD1	TRBV7-6	TGTGCCAGCAGCTTAGGATTAGGGGACAGCGGCTACACCTTC	CASSLGLGDSGYTF
.	TRBJ2-7	.	TRBV9	TGTGCCAGCAGCCCTAGGACTAGGGGGTACGAGCAGTACTTC	CASSPRTRGYEQYF
.	TRBJ2-5	TRBD2	TRBV19	TGTGCCAGTAGTATAGACTCCGGGACTAGCGGGCAGACCCAGTACTTC	CASSIDSGTSGQTQYF
.	TRBJ1-2	TRBD1	TRBV28	TGTGCCAGCAGCGGGACAGATGGCTATGGCTACACCTTC	CASSGTDGYGYTF
.	TRBJ2-3	.	TRBV11-2	TGTGCCAGCAGCTTCGGGGGAGTGGGAGATACGCAGTATTTT	CASSFGGVGDTQYF
.	TRBJ2-1	TRBD2	TRBV7-9	TGTGCCAGCAGCCACAGCGGGAGCACCTACAATGAGCAGTTCTTC	CASSHSGSTYNEQFF
.	TRBJ1-1	.	TRBV7-2	TGTGCCAGCAGCAAACAGGGTTCTTTAGATGCTTTCTTT	CASSKQGSLDAFF
once	TRBJ2-3	TRBD1	TRBV2	TGTGCCAGCAGTACCCGGGACAGGGTAGATACGCAGTATTTT	CASSTRDRVDTQYF
.	TRBJ2-1	.	TRBV21-1	TGTGCCAGCCGGGAGCAGTTCTTC	CASREQFF
.	TRBJ2-3	.	TRBV5-6	TGTGCCAGCAGCTTGGGGCAGGGCAGGACGCAGTATTTT	CASSLGQGRTQYF
once	TRBJ1-5	.	TRBV10-3	TGTGCCATCGGGTGGCGGGGAGATCAGCCCCAGCATTTT	CAIGWRGDQPQHF
.	TRBJ2-7	TRBD1	TRBV10-2	TGCGCCAGCTGTGTCGGGGGACAGGGCTTTTACGAGCAGTACTTC	CASCVGGQGFYEQYF
few	TRBJ2-4	TRBD1	TRBV7-2	TGTGCCAGCAGCATCCGACAGGGGGCGTGGAACATTCAGTACTTC	CASSIRQGAWNIQYF